This T cell receptor beta chain was documented in a study of cytomegalovirus exposure and HLA in healthy donors. Study-wide points: Apart from CMV serostatus, no immune exposure information was available.

PCR employed 60 Vbeta and 13 Jbeta primers. The method was immunoSEQ multiplex PCR; TCRdb's version includes in-frame clones alone and lacks a portion of them. Here the sample spans 100,000 to 120,000 clones, roughly 79% being singletons. On this clone: Its antigen remains unknown.

This CDR3 comprises 15 residues. Germline loops: CDR1 SNHLY, CDR2 FYNNEI. The J segment lost 2 bases and the V segment lost 7 bases, leaving 7 bases of the junction unmatched. The V gene is TRBV2, the J gene TRBJ1-5; 8 positions match TRBD1. Sample: PBMCs. This sequence was found in a man aged 35 to 55 in good health and CMV-seronegative. The CDR3 region has the DNA TGTGCCAGCATCGGTCCAGGGGGCGGCAATCAGCCCCAGCATTTT. Translation: CASIGPGGGNQPQHF.